Presented here are 7 T cell receptor beta chains from one specimen sequenced in a study of cytotoxic CD8 clonotypes in ibrutinib-treated CLL (dated by TCRdb to 2020 to 2023). Library construction relied on the immunoSEQ multiplex PCR assay. TCRdb obtained this table from immuneACCESS and retained in-frame rearrangements with V and J assigned. These tables miss some clones; where compared with another copy, unresolved V genes account for less than half of the shortfall, and the remainder is unexplained. The sample includes over 120,000 clones, with more than 75% observed a single time. The top ten clones comprise approximately 7.6% of the sample. The sample in question was PBMCs, obtained after 36 months of ibrutinib treatment. These receptors were taken from a human donor with chronic lymphocytic leukemia.

This clone is medium-sized (0.01 to 0.1%) within its sample. CDR3 nucleotides: TGTGCCACCCGCCCAGGGGCTGGCACAGATACGCAGTATTTT. It translates to CATRPGAGTDTQYF. This chain joins TRBV10-3 and TRBJ2-3; D possibly corresponds to TRBD1 (6 bases). Germline loops: CDR1 ENHRY, CDR2 SYGVKD. The CDR3 consists of 14 residues. Between the trimmed V and J ends, which lost 10 bases and 1 base, there was a span of 15 bases.

This clone was picked up one time. The V call is TRBV11-3, the J call TRBJ2-2; TRBD2 matches at 9 bases. This CDR3 region has 15 residues. Germline V gene data show CDR1 as SGHNT and CDR2 as YENEEA. The junction had 5 bases not matched to a gene; V was cut back by 5 bases and J by 4 bases. The CDR3 region is CASSRSGSVTGELFF. CDR3 coding DNA: TGTGCCAGCAGCCGTAGCGGGAGTGTCACCGGGGAGCTGTTTTTT.

The V call is TRBV7-6, the J call TRBJ1-1; D ambiguous. Trimming stripped 1 base from V and 4 bases from J, with 16 bases between. Germline values: CDR1 SGHVS, CDR2 FNYEAQ. This CDR3 has 16 residues. The CDR3 reads CASSLGAGWGSTEAFF. The DNA for the CDR3 is TGTGCCAGCAGCTTAGGGGCGGGTTGGGGTAGCACTGAAGCTTTCTTT.

The chain combines TRBV28 with TRBJ1-5; 7 bases are a match to TRBD1. The CDR3 has 16 residues. CDR1 MDHEN and CDR2 SYDVKM come from the germline V gene. The V gene end was trimmed by 5 bases and the J gene end by 3 bases; junction bases not matched to a gene: 10. The CDR3 sequence: CASSLGQTTINQPQHF. The CDR3 DNA reads as TGTGCCAGCAGTCTGGGACAGACCACTATCAATCAGCCCCAGCATTTT.

This sequence joins TRBV5-5 and TRBJ2-7, with TRBD1 identical over 9 bases. The CDR3 has 14 residues. The germline V gene encodes CDR1 SGHKS and CDR2 YYEKEE (reference sequence). Trimming took 0 bases from V and 4 from J; bases not matched to a gene: 2. CDR3 sequence (DNA): TGTGCCAGCAGCTTGGAGGGACAGGGTTACGAGCAGTACTTC. Amino acids: CASSLEGQGYEQYF.

The chain has TRBV10-3 and TRBJ2-7, with 8 bases aligning to TRBD2. The CDR3 has 15 residues. Germline CDR1 ENHRY, CDR2 SYGVKD. The V segment lost 5 bases and the J segment 2 bases; nucleotides outside the gene matches: 8. The CDR3 DNA sequence: TGTGCCATCAGTCCCGGGACTAGTATTCCCTACGAGCAGTACTTC. Translated, it gives CAISPGTSIPYEQYF.

This clone was recorded a few times. V and J are TRBV7-9 and TRBJ2-7; 7 positions agree with TRBD1. Germline CDR1 reads SEHNR; CDR2 reads FQNEAQ (reference sequence). Germline trimming cut 7 bases from V and 0 bases from J; bases unmatched to any gene: 6. This CDR3 spans 14 amino acids. CDR3 in DNA: TGTGCCAGCACCCCGACAGGGCCCTCCTACGAGCAGTACTTC. Encoded protein: CASTPTGPSYEQYF.